The present T cell receptor beta chain was sequenced within a study of cytomegalovirus exposure and HLA in healthy donors. Across the study: In a previous analysis, nearly 120 million unique TCR beta sequences were found from 150 million to 200 million T cells. Whole-study results and caveats: Looking again later, the authors saw that most CMV-associated TCR beta chains seemed HLA-restricted.

Primers for the PCR totalled 60 Vbeta and 13 Jbeta. Profiled with immunoSEQ multiplex PCR; TCRdb holds only in-frame clones, not every one. This sample carries about 180,000 clones, around 80% of them seen once, and the ten largest clones take about 1.5%. The V segment lost 6 bases and the J segment 3 bases; nucleotides outside the gene matches: 3. The CDR3 spans 13 residues. Germline CDR1 reads MNHNS; CDR2 reads SASEGT. A note on this clone: Antigen unknown.

The chain uses TRBV6-1 and TRBJ1-1, with 8 bases fitting TRBD1. This TCR derives from a man aged 18 to 30 in good health and CMV-seronegative. The sequenced material came from PBMCs. The CDR3 region is CASRKQGDTEAFF. The CDR3, as DNA: TGTGCCAGCAGAAAACAGGGGGACACTGAAGCTTTCTTT.